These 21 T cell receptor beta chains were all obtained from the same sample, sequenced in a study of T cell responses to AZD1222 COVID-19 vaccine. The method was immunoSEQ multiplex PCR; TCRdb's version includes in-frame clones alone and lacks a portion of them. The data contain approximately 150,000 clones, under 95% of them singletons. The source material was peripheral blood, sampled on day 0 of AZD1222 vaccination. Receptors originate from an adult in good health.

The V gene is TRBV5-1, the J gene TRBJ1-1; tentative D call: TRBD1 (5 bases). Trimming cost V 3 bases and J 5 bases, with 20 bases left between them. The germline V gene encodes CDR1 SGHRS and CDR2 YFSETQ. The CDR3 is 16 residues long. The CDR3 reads CASSSKWEGRRTEAFF. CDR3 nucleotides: TGCGCCAGCAGCTCGAAGTGGGAGGGGAGGAGGACTGAAGCTTTCTTT.

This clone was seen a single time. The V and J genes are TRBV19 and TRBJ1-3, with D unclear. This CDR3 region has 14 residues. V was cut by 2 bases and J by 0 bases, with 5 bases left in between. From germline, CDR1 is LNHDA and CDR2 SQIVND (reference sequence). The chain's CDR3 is CASSIQFSGNTIYF. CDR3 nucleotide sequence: TGTGCCAGTAGTATACAGTTCTCTGGAAACACCATATATTTT. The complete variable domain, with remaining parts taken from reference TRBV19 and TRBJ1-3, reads DGGITQSPKYLFRKEGQNVTLSCEQNLNHDAMYWYRQDPGQGLRLIYYSQIVNDFQKGDIAEGYSVSREKKESFPLTVTSAQKNPTAFYLCASSIQFSGNTIYFGEGSWLTVV.

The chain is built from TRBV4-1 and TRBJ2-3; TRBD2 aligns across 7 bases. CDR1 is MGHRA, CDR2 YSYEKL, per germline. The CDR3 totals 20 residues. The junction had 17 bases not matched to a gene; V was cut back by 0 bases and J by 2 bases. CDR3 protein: CASSQEGSLVASGPTDTQYF. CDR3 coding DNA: TGCGCCAGCAGCCAAGAAGGGTCTCTAGTGGCTAGCGGTCCCACAGATACGCAGTATTTT.

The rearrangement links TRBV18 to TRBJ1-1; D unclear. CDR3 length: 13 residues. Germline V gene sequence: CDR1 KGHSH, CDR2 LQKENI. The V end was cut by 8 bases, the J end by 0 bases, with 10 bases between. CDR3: CASVTSMNTEAFF. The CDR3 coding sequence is TGTGCCAGCGTCACCAGCATGAACACTGAAGCTTTCTTT.

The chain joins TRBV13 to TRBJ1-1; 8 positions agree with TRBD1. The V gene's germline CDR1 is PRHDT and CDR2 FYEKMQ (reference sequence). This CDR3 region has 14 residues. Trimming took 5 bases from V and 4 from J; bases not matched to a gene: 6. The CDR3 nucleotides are TGTGCCAGCAGCGTCCAGGGGGCTGTCACTGAAGCTTTCTTT. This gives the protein CASSVQGAVTEAFF.

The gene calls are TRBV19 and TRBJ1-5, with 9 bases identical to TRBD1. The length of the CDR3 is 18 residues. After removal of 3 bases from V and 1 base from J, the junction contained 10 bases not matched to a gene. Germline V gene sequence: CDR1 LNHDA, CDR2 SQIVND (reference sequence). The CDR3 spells CASSMSGQGPGSNQPQHF. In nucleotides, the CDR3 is TGTGCCAGTAGTATGTCAGGACAGGGGCCCGGGAGCAATCAGCCCCAGCATTTT.

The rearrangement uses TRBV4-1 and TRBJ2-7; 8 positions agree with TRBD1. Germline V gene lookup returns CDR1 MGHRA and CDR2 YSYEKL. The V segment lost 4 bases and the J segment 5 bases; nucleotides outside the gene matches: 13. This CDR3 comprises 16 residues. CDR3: CASSPRLLGQGHEQYF. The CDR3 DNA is TGCGCCAGCAGCCCACGCCTCCTCGGACAGGGTCACGAGCAGTACTTC.

The CDR3 reads CASSHELGNQPQHF. The CDR3 bases are TGCGCCAGCAGCCATGAATTGGGCAATCAGCCCCAGCATTTT. The chain joins TRBV4-3 to TRBJ1-5; D uncertain. The CDR3 length is 14 residues. Per germline, CDR1 LGHNA and CDR2 YSLEER. V lost 3 bases and J lost 2, with 8 bases in between.

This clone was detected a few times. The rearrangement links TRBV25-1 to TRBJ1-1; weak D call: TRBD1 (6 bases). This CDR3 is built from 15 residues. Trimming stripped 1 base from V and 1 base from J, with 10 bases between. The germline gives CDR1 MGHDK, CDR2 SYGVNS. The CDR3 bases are TGTGCCAGCAGTGAATCCCACAGGGCGAACACTGAAGCTTTCTTT. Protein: CASSESHRANTEAFF.

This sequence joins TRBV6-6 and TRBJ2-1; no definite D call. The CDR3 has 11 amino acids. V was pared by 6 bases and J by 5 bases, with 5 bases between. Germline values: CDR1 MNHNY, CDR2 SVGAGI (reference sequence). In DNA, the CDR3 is TGTGCCAGCAGCCACAACAATGAGCAGTTCTTC. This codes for CASSHNNEQFF.

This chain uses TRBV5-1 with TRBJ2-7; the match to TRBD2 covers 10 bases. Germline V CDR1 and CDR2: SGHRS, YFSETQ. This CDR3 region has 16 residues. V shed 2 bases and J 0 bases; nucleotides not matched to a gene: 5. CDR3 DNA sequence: TGCGCCAGCAGCTTCTCCCCTAGCGGGAGCTCCTACGAGCAGTACTTC. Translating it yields CASSFSPSGSSYEQYF.

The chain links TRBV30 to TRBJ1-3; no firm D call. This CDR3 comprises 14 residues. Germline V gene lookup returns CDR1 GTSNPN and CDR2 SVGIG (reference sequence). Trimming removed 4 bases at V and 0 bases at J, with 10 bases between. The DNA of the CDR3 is TGTGCCTGGATGGAGTTAAACTCTGGAAACACCATATATTTT. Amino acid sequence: CAWMELNSGNTIYF.

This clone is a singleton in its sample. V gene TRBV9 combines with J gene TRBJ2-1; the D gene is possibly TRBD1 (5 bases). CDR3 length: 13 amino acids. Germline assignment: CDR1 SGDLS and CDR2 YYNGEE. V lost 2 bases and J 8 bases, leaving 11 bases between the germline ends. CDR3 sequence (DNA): TGTGCCAGCAGCGTTGGGGAAGGGGATGAGCAGTTCTTC. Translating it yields CASSVGEGDEQFF.

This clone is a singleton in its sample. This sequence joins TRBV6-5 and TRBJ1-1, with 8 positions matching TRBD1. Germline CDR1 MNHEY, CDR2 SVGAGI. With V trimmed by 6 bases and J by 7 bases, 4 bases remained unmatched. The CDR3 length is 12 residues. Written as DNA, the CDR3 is TGTGCCAGCAGCCCCAGGGGGCTTGAAGCTTTCTTT. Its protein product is CASSPRGLEAFF.

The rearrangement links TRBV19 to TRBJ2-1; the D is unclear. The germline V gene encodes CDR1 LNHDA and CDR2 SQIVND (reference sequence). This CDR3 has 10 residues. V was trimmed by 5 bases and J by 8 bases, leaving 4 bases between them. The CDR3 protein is CASSSHEQFF. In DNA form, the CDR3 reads TGTGCCAGTAGTTCCCATGAGCAGTTCTTC.

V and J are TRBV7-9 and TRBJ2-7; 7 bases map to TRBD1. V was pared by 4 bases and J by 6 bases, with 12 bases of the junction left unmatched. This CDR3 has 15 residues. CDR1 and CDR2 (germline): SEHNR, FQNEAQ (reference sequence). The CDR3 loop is CASSSDSTGIGEQYF. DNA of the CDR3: TGTGCCAGCAGCTCAGATTCGACAGGGATCGGCGAGCAGTACTTC.

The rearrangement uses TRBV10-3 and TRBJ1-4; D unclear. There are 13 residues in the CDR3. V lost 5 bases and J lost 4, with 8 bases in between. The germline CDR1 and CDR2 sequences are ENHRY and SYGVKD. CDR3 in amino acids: CAISPGINEKLFF. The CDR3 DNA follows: TGTGCCATCAGTCCGGGGATTAATGAAAAACTGTTTTTT.

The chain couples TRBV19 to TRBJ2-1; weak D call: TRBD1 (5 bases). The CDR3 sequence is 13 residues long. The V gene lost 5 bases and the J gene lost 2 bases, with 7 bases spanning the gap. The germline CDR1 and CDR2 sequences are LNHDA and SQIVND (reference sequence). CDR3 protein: CASSLGAYNEQFF. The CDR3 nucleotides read TGTGCCAGTAGTTTAGGGGCCTACAATGAGCAGTTCTTC.

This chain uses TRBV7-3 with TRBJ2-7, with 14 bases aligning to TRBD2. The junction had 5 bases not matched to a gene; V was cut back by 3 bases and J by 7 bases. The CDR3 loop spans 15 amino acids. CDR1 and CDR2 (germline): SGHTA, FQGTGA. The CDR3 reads CASSLGLAGEEEQYF. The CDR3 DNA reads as TGTGCCAGCAGCTTGGGACTAGCGGGAGAGGAGGAGCAGTACTTC.

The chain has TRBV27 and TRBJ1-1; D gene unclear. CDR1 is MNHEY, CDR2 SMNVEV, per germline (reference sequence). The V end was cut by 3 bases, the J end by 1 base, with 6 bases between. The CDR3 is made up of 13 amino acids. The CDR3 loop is CASSLGSNTEAFF. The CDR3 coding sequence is TGTGCCAGCAGTTTGGGGTCGAACACTGAAGCTTTCTTT.

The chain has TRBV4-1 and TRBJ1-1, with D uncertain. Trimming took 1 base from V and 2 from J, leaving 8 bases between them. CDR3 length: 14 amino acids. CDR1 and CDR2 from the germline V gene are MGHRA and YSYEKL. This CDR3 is CASSQGSQNTEAFF. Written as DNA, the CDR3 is TGCGCCAGCAGCCAAGGGTCCCAAAACACTGAAGCTTTCTTT.